The 27 T cell receptor beta chains given below trace back to one sample, sequenced in a study of cytomegalovirus exposure and HLA in healthy donors. 60 Vbeta and 13 Jbeta primers were used in PCR. This table comes from immunoSEQ multiplex PCR, and its TCRdb copy is limited to in-frame clones, with some not included. In the table there are fewer than 200,000 clones, 70% to 80% of which are singletons. Input material: PBMCs. The receptors were sampled from a man in his forties in good health and CMV-seronegative.

The V call is TRBV19, the J call TRBJ2-5; 10 bases are a match to TRBD2. The CDR3 extends over 16 amino acids. V was clipped by 3 bases and J by 2 bases; unmatched bases: 6. Germline values: CDR1 LNHDA, CDR2 SQIVND (reference sequence). The CDR3 DNA reads TGTGCCAGTAGTATTGGAAGCGGGGGGGTTCAAGAGACCCAGTACTTC. Its translation is CASSIGSGGVQETQYF.

The chain links TRBV25-1 to TRBJ2-5; a weak D match, TRBD2 (5 bases). CDR1 is MGHDK, CDR2 SYGVNS, per germline. Trimming left V 9 bases short and J 5 bases short, with 10 bases between. CDR3 length: 11 residues. The CDR3 sequence: CASDGIETQYF. The CDR3 DNA sequence: TGTGCCAGTGACGGGATCGAGACCCAGTACTTC.

V gene TRBV10-2 combines with J gene TRBJ2-2; tentatively, D is TRBD2 (7 bases). CDR3 size: 14 residues. CDR1 is WSHSY and CDR2 is SAAADI in the germline V gene. V lost 2 bases and J 6 bases, leaving 10 bases between the germline ends. This CDR3 reads CASSEGGGAGELFF. The CDR3 coding sequence is TGCGCCAGCAGTGAGGGAGGGGGGGCCGGGGAGCTGTTTTTT.

The rearrangement joins TRBV28 to TRBJ1-6, with D unclear. CDR1 is MDHEN, CDR2 SYDVKM, per germline. V lost 11 bases and J 12 bases, leaving 20 bases between the germline ends. The CDR3 has 13 residues. This chain's CDR3 is CACGPSGFGPLHF. The DNA of the CDR3 is TGTGCCTGTGGGCCCTCTGGGTTTGGACCCCTCCACTTT.

V is TRBV11-2 and J is TRBJ1-5; D ambiguous. The V end lost 6 bases, the J end lost 6 bases, and 18 bases lay between the germline ends. The germline gives CDR1 SGHAT, CDR2 FQNNGV. This CDR3 comprises 15 residues. CDR3 sequence reads: CASSLLTGKGQPQHF. DNA for the CDR3: TGTGCCAGCAGTCTTCTGACGGGAAAAGGTCAGCCCCAGCATTTT.

The chain links TRBV2 to TRBJ1-6; 8 bases are shared with TRBD1. CDR3 length: 13 amino acids. CDR1 is SNHLY, CDR2 FYNNEI, per germline. V lost 7 bases and J lost 9; bases outside the gene matches: 5. Written as DNA, the CDR3 is TGTGCCAGCAACGACAGGGGAACTTCACCCCTCCACTTT. Residues: CASNDRGTSPLHF.

Only a few counts were recorded for this clone. The rearrangement uses TRBV9 and TRBJ1-6; 7 nucleotides line up with TRBD1. Trimming removed 4 bases from V and 6 bases from J; junction bases left unmatched: 7. This CDR3 contains 15 residues. Germline lookup yields CDR1 SGDLS and CDR2 YYNGEE. Here the CDR3 reads CASSSRAGGNSPLHF. DNA for the CDR3: TGTGCCAGCAGCTCAAGAGCAGGGGGTAATTCACCCCTCCACTTT.

V gene TRBV10-2 combines with J gene TRBJ1-1, with 7 bases identical to TRBD1. The germline V gene has CDR1 WSHSY and CDR2 SAAADI. This CDR3 is built from 15 residues. The V gene end was trimmed by 2 bases and the J gene end by 5 bases; junction bases not matched to a gene: 8. The CDR3 DNA sequence: TGCGCCAGCAGTGAGAAGAGGGGGCCGTCTACTGAAGCTTTCTTT. Its translation: CASSEKRGPSTEAFF.

The table lists this clone with a count of one. J is TRBJ2-7 and V is TRBV29-1, with D maybe TRBD1 (8 bases). Trimming stripped 4 bases from V and 2 bases from J, with 15 bases between. The V gene's germline CDR1 is SQVTM and CDR2 ANQGSEA. The CDR3 extends over 14 amino acids. Here the CDR3 reads CSVGNRGGPYEQYF. CDR3 bases: TGCAGCGTTGGGAACAGGGGGGGACCCTACGAGCAGTACTTC.

The J gene is TRBJ2-5, the V gene TRBV27, with TRBD1 matching over 10 bases. V dropped 4 bases and J dropped 4; count of bases not matched to a gene: 3. The CDR3 covers 14 residues. Germline CDR1 and CDR2: MNHEY and SMNVEV (reference sequence). CDR3 sequence (DNA): TGTGCCAGCAGTTGGGGACAGGGGACAGAGACCCAGTACTTC. Residues: CASSWGQGTETQYF.

The V gene is TRBV30, the J gene TRBJ2-3, with 10 bases that match TRBD2. The CDR3 is made up of 15 amino acids. J was trimmed by 1 base and V by 5 bases; bases with no gene match: 6. CDR1 is GTSNPN and CDR2 is SVGIG in the germline V gene (reference sequence). CDR3 loop: CAWQGTSGGTDTQYF. In DNA, the CDR3 is TGTGCCTGGCAGGGAACTAGCGGGGGCACAGATACGCAGTATTTT.

In its sample, this clone was seen a few times. The rearrangement joins TRBV29-1 to TRBJ2-1, with TRBD2 identical over 10 bases. The CDR3 length is 16 residues. Looked up from germline, CDR1 is SQVTM and CDR2 is ANQGSEA. The trim removed 1 base at V and 0 bases at J, leaving 3 bases unmatched. The CDR3 is CSVEGTSGSSYNEQFF. The CDR3 DNA is TGCAGCGTTGAAGGGACTAGCGGAAGCTCCTACAATGAGCAGTTCTTC.

By frequency in the sample, this clone is medium-sized. The chain employs TRBV28 and TRBJ1-1, with D unresolved. In germline, CDR1 is MDHEN, CDR2 SYDVKM. Deletions cut 10 bases from V and 10 bases from J, with 13 bases between. The CDR3 consists of 10 residues. CDR3 in amino acids: CATLRTAAFF. CDR3 sequence (DNA): TGTGCCACCCTTCGTACAGCAGCTTTCTTT.

Details on this clone: Other DNA sequences from this sample encode an identical CDR3 as well. The chain is built from TRBV5-1 and TRBJ2-3; perhaps TRBD1 as D (6 bases). The germline V gene encodes CDR1 SGHRS and CDR2 YFSETQ. Between the trimmed V and J ends, which lost 1 base and 2 bases, there was a span of 11 bases. The CDR3 loop spans 15 amino acids. The chain's CDR3 is CASSLRGTYTDTQYF. The CDR3 coding sequence is TGCGCCAGCAGCTTGAGGGGGACCTACACAGATACGCAGTATTTT.

The chain couples TRBV4-3 to TRBJ2-7; 9 positions agree with TRBD1. Per the germline V gene, CDR1 is LGHNA and CDR2 is YSLEER. The CDR3 runs 15 residues. V shed 3 bases, J shed 5 bases, and the junction held 8 bases outside the gene matches. The CDR3 DNA sequence: TGCGCCAGCAGCCAGGCGGACAGGGGATTTAACGAGCAGTACTTC. Amino acids: CASSQADRGFNEQYF.

This clone turned up a few times. V gene TRBV5-6 combines with J gene TRBJ2-6; D is uncertain. The CDR3 spans 15 residues. V lost 4 bases to trimming and J lost 1 base, with 9 bases between them. The germline V gene encodes CDR1 SGHDT and CDR2 YYEEEE. CDR3 sequence (DNA): TGTGCCAGCAGCGCCAGGATATCTGGGGCCAACGTCCTGACTTTC. This codes for CASSARISGANVLTF.

This sequence joins TRBV7-2 and TRBJ2-7; 9 bases align to TRBD1. The length of the CDR3 is 14 residues. V trimming: 4 bases; J trimming: 6 bases; junction bases outside the gene matches: 7. Germline lookup yields CDR1 SGHTA and CDR2 FQGNSA. The CDR3 protein is CASSYGDRVREQYF. The CDR3 nucleotides read TGTGCCAGCAGCTATGGGGACAGGGTGCGCGAGCAGTACTTC.

The gene calls are TRBV7-6 and TRBJ1-1; TRBD1 agrees at 8 bases. Germline CDR1 and CDR2: SGHVS and FNYEAQ. V shed 5 bases and J 3 bases; nucleotides not matched to a gene: 5. The CDR3 is 14 residues long. The CDR3 nucleotides are TGTGCCAGCAGCCGAGGACAGGGCTACACTGAAGCTTTCTTT. Encoded protein: CASSRGQGYTEAFF. Together with reference TRBV7-6 and TRBJ1-1, the CDR3 gives the full variable domain: GAGVSQSPRYKVTKRGQDVALRCDPISGHVSLYWYRQALGQGPEFLTYFNYEAQQDKSGLPNDRFSAERPEGSISTLTIQRTEQRDSAMYRCASSRGQGYTEAFFGQGTRLTVV.

The genes are TRBV2 and TRBJ2-3, with D perhaps TRBD2 (6 bases). CDR3 length: 16 amino acids. Trimming took 3 bases from V and 3 from J, leaving 16 bases between them. Germline V gives CDR1 SNHLY, CDR2 FYNNEI. The CDR3 nucleotides read TGTGCCAGCAGTGACGCGGGGTTGGGGGTAACAGATACGCAGTATTTT. It encodes CASSDAGLGVTDTQYF.

As to this clone: One end of the junction does not line up with germline, which may come from a read error. DNA for the CDR3: TGTGCTAGCAGCTTACGCGTTACTAGCACAGATACGCAGTATTTT. This sequence encodes CASSLRVTSTDTQYF. This chain connects TRBV7-7 to TRBJ2-3; D unresolved. The CDR3 loop spans 15 amino acids. Germline values: CDR1 SSHAT, CDR2 FNYEAQ (reference sequence).

This chain connects TRBV19 to TRBJ1-5, with 7 nucleotides matching TRBD1. V shed 5 bases, J shed 6 bases, and the junction held 10 bases outside the gene matches. This CDR3 comprises 15 residues. The V gene's germline CDR1 is LNHDA and CDR2 SQIVND (reference sequence). The CDR3 DNA is TGTGCCAGTAGTTCCCGACAGGGCCATGGTCAGCCCCAGCATTTT. Translation gives CASSSRQGHGQPQHF.

This clone came up a few times. V gene TRBV5-6 combines with J gene TRBJ2-5; 7 bases map to TRBD2. There are 14 residues in the CDR3. V lost 1 base, J lost 11 bases, and 11 bases stayed unmatched. CDR1 is SGHDT, CDR2 YYEEEE, per germline. The CDR3 is CASSLRVFGGEQYF. DNA of the CDR3: TGTGCCAGCAGCTTGAGGGTTTTTGGGGGGGAGCAGTACTTC.

The chain joins TRBV15 to TRBJ1-3; TRBD1 is a possible D gene (6 bases). Between the trimmed V and J ends, which lost 1 base and 2 bases, there was a span of 9 bases. Per the germline V gene, CDR1 is LNHNV and CDR2 is YYDKDF (reference sequence). This CDR3 spans 15 amino acids. Written as DNA, the CDR3 is TGTGCCACCAGCAGAGGGACAGTCCCTGGAAACACCATATATTTT. This gives the protein CATSRGTVPGNTIYF.

This chain joins TRBV9 and TRBJ2-2; 8 nucleotides line up with TRBD2. Germline assignment: CDR1 SGDLS and CDR2 YYNGEE. J lost 4 bases, V lost 2 bases, and 1 base had no gene match. The CDR3 has 14 residues. The CDR3 is CASSVAGGTGELFF. DNA for the CDR3: TGTGCCAGCAGCGTGGCGGGGGGCACCGGGGAGCTGTTTTTT.

Regarding this clone: Different DNA sequences within this sample yield the same CDR3. The gene calls are TRBV4-1 and TRBJ2-5; TRBD2 aligns across 9 bases. J was trimmed by 5 bases and V by 2 bases; bases with no gene match: 6. CDR1 and CDR2 from the germline V gene are MGHRA and YSYEKL. This CDR3 has 15 residues. This chain's CDR3 is CASSQSSGVGETQYF. The CDR3 nucleotides are TGCGCCAGCAGCCAATCTAGCGGGGTAGGGGAGACCCAGTACTTC.

The V and J genes are TRBV6-1 and TRBJ1-1, with D perhaps matching TRBD1 (5 bases). Germline V gene lookup returns CDR1 MNHNS and CDR2 SASEGT. Trimming took 6 bases from V and 6 from J, leaving 8 bases between them. This CDR3 region has 11 residues. Here the CDR3 reads CASRGHSEAFF. The CDR3 nucleotides read TGTGCCAGCAGAGGACATTCTGAAGCTTTCTTT.

The chain uses TRBV7-8 and TRBJ1-5; TRBD1 agrees at 7 bases. The CDR3 covers 16 residues. CDR1 and CDR2 from the germline V gene are SGHVS and FQNEAQ. V was clipped by 0 bases and J by 5 bases; unmatched bases: 7. The DNA of the CDR3 is TGTGCCAGCAGCTTAGCGCGAGGGACAGCTTATCAGCCCCAGCATTTT. It is translated as CASSLARGTAYQPQHF.